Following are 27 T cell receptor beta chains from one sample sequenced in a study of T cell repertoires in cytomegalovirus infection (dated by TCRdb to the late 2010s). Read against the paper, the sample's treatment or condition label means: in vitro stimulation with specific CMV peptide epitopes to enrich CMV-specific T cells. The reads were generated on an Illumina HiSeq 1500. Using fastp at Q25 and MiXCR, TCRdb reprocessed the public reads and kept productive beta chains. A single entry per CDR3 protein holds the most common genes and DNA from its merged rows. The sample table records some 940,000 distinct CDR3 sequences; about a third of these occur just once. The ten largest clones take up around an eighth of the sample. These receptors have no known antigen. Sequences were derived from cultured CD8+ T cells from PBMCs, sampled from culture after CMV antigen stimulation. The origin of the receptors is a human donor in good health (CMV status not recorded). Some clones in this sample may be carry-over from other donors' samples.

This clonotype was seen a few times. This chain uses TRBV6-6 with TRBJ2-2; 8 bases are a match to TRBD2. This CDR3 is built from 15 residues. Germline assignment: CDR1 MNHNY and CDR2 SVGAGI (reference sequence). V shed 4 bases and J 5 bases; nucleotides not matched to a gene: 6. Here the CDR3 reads CASSSGGAWTGELFF. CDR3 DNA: TGTGCCAGCAGTTCCGGGGGGGCTTGGACCGGGGAGCTGTTTTTT.

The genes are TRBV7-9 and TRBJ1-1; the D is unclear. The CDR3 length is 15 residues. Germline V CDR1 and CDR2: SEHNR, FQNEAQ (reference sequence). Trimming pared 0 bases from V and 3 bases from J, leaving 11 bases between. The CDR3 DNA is TGTGCCAGCAGCTTAGCGCGCCAGACCTACACTGAAGCTTTCTTT. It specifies CASSLARQTYTEAFF.

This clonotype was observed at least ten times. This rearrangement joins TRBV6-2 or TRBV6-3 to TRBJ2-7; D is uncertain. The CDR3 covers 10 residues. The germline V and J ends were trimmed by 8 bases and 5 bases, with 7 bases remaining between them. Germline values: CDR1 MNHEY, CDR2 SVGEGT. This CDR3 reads CASGVDEQYF. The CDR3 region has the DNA TGTGCCAGCGGTGTGGACGAGCAGTACTTC.

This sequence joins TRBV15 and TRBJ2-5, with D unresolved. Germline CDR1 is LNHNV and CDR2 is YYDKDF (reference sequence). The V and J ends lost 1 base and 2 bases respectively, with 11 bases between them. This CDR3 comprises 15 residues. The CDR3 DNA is TGTGCCACCAGCAGAGGGGGTACGGGTCAAGAGACCCAGTACTTC. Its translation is CATSRGGTGQETQYF. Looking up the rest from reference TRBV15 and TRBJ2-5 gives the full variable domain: DAMVIQNPRYQVTQFGKPVTLSCSQTLNHNVMYWYQQKSSQAPKLLFHYYDKDFNNEADTPDNFQSRRPNTSFCFLDIRSPGLGDTAMYLCATSRGGTGQETQYFGPGTRLLVL.

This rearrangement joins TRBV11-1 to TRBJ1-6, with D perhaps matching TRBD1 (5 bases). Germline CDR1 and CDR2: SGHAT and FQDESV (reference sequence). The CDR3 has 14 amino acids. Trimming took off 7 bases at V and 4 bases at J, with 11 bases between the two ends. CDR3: CASTDSPYNSPLHF. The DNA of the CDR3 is TGTGCCAGCACCGACAGTCCGTATAATTCACCCCTCCACTTT.

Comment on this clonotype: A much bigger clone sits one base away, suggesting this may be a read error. CDR3 loop: CVSSTWGAADTQYF. Written as DNA, the CDR3 is TGTGTCAGCAGCACTTGGGGGGCCGCAGATACGCAGTATTTT. The J gene is TRBJ2-3, the V gene TRBV7-6; D possibly uses TRBD1 or TRBD2 (6 bases each). This CDR3 contains 14 residues. CDR1 is SGHVS, CDR2 FNYEAQ, per germline.

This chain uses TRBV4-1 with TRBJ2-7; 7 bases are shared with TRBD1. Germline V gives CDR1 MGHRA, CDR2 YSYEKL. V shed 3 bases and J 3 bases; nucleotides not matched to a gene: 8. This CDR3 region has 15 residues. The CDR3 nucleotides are TGCGCCAGCAGCCACGGACAGGCCACTGACTACGAGCAGTACTTC. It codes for CASSHGQATDYEQYF.

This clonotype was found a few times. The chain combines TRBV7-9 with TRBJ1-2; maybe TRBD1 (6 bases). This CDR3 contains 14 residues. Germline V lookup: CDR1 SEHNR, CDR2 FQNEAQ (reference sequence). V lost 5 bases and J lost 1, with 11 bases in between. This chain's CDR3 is CASSRDTGNYGYTF. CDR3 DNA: TGTGCCAGCAGCCGGGACACCGGTAACTATGGCTACACCTTC.

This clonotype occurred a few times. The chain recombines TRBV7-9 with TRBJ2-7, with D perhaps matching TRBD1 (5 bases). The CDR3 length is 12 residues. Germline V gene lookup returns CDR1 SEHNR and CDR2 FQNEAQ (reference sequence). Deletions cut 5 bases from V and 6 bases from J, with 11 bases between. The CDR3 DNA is TGTGCCAGCAGCGTCTCCCAGGGCGAGCAGTACGTC. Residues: CASSVSQGEQYV.

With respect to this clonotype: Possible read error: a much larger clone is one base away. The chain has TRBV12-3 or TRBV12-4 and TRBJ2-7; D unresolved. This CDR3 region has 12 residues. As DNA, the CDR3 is TGTGCCAGCAGTAGGAGCCTCTACGAGCATTACTTC. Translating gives CASSRSLYEHYF.

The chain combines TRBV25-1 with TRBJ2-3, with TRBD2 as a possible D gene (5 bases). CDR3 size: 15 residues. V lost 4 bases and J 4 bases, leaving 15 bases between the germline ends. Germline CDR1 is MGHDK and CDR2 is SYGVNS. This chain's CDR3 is CASSGRRDWADTQYF. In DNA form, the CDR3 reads TGTGCCAGCAGTGGGAGACGGGATTGGGCAGATACGCAGTATTTT.

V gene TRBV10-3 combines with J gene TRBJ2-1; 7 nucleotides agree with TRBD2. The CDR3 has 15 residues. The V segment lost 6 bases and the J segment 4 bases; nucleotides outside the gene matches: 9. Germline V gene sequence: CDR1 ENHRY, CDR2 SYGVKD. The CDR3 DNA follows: TGTGCCATCAGGGAGGTGGCTAGCGGATACAATGAGCAGTTCTTC. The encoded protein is CAIREVASGYNEQFF.

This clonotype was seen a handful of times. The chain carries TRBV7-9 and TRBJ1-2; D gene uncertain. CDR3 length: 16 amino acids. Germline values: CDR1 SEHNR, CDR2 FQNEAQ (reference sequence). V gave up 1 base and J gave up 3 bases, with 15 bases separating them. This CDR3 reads CASSLVRPDTHYGYTF. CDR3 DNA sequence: TGTGCCAGCAGCTTAGTGAGGCCTGACACACACTATGGCTACACCTTC.

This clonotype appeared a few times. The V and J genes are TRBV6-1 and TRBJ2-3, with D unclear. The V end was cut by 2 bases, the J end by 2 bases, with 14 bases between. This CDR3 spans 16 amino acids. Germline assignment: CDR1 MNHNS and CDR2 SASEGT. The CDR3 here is CASSERSRDSTDTQYF. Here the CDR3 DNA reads TGTGCCAGCAGTGAAAGGTCTAGGGATTCCACAGATACGCAGTATTTT.

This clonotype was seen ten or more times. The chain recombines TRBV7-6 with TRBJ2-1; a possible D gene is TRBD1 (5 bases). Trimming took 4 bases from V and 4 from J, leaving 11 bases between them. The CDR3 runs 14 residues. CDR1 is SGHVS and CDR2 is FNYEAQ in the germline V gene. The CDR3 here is CASSSRQPYNEQFF. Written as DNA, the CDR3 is TGTGCCAGCAGCTCAAGACAGCCGTACAATGAGCAGTTCTTC.

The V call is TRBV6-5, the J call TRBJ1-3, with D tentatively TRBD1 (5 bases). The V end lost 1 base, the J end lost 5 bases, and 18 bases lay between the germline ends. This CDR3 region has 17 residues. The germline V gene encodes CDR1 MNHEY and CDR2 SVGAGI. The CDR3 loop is CASSYLDRWAGRNTIYF. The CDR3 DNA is TGTGCCAGCAGTTACTTGGACCGTTGGGCAGGGAGAAACACCATATATTTT.

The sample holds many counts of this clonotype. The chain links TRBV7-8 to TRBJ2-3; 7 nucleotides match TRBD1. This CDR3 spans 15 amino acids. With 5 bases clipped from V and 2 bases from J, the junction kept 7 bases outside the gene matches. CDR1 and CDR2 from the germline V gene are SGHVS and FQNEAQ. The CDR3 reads CASSPRTGNTDTQYF. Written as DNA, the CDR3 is TGTGCCAGCAGCCCCCGGACAGGCAACACAGATACGCAGTATTTT. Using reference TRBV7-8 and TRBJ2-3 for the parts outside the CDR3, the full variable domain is GAGVSQSPRYKVAKRGQDVALRCDPISGHVSLFWYQQALGQGPEFLTYFQNEAQLDKSGLPSDRFFAERPEGSVSTLKIQRTQQEDSAVYLCASSPRTGNTDTQYFGPGTRLTVL.

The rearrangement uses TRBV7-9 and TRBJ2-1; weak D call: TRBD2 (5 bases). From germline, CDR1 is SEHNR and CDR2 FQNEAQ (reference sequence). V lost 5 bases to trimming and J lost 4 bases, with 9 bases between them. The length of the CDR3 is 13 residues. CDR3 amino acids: CASSVPGYNEQFF. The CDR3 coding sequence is TGTGCCAGCAGCGTCCCGGGGTACAATGAGCAGTTCTTC.

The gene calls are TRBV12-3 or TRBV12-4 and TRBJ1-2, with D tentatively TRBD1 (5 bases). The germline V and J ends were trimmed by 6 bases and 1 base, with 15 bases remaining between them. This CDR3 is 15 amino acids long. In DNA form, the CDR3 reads TGTGCCAGCAGGCCCCGCCGACAGATTAACTATGGCTACACCTTC. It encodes CASRPRRQINYGYTF.

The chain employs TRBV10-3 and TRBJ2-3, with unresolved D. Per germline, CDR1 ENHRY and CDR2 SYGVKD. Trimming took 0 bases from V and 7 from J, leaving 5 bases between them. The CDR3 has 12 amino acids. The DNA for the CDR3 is TGTGCCATCAGTGAGTCGTTTTATACGCAGTATTTT. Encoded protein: CAISESFYTQYF.

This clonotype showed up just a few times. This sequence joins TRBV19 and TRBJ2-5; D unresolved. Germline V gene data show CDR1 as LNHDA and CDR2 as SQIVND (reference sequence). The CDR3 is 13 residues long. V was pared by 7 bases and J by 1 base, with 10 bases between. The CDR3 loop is CASNDGIQETQYF. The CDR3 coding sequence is TGTGCCAGTAATGACGGTATCCAAGAGACCCAGTACTTC.

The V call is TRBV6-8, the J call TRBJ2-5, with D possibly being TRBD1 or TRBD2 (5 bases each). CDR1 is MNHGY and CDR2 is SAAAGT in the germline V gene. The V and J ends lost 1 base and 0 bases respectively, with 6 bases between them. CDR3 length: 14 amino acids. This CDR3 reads CASSYLGDQETQYF. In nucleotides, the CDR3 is TGTGCCAGCAGTTACTTGGGGGACCAAGAGACCCAGTACTTC.

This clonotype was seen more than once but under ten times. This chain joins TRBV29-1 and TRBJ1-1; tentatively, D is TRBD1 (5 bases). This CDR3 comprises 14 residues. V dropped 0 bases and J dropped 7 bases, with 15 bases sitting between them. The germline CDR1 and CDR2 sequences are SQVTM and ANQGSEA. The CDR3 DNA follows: TGCAGCGTTGAAGATGGGAGGGCAGGGCGTGAAGCTTTCTTT. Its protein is CSVEDGRAGREAFF.

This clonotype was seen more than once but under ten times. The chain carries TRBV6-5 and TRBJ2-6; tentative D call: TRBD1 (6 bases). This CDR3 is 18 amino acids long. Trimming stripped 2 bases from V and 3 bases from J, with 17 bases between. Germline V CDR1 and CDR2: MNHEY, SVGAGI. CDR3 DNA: TGTGCCAGCAGTTACCCTTACAGGGAAGGAGGTGGGGCCAACGTCCTGACTTTC. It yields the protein CASSYPYREGGGANVLTF.

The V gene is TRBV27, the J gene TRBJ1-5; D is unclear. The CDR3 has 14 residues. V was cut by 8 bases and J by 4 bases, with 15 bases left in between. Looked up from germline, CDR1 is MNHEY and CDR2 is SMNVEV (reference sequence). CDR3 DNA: TGTGCCAGCCACCCGGGGTCTTTTAATCAGCCCCAGCATTTT. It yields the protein CASHPGSFNQPQHF.

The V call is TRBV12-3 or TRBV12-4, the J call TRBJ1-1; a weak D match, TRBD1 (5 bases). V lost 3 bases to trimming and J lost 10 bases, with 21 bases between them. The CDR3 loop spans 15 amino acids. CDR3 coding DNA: TGTGCCAGCAGTTTGGGCGGCAGGGCCTTTTTTCGAGCTTTCTTT. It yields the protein CASSLGGRAFFRAFF.

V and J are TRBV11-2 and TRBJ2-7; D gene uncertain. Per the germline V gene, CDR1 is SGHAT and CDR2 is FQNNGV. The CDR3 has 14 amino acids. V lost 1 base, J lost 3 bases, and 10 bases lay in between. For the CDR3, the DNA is TGTGCCAGCAGCTTAGGGTTGGGGTACTACGAGCAGTACGTC. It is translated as CASSLGLGYYEQYV.